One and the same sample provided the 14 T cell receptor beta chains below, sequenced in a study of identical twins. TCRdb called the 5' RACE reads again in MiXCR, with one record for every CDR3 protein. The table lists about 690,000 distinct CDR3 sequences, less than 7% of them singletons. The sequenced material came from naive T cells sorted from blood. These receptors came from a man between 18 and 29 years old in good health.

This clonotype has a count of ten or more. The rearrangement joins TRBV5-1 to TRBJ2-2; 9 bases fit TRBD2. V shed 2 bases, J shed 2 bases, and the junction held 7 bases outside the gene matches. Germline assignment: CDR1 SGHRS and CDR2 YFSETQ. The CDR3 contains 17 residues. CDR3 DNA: TGCGCCAGCAGCTTCGGGTCTAGCGGGGCTAACACCGGGGAGCTGTTTTTT. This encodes CASSFGSSGANTGELFF.

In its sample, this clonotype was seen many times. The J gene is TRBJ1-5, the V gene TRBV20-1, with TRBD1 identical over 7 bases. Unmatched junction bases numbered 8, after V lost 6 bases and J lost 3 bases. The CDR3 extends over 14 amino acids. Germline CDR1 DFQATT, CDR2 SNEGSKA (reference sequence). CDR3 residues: CSALGQRHNQPQHF. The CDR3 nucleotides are TGCAGTGCCCTGGGACAGCGACACAATCAGCCCCAGCATTTT.

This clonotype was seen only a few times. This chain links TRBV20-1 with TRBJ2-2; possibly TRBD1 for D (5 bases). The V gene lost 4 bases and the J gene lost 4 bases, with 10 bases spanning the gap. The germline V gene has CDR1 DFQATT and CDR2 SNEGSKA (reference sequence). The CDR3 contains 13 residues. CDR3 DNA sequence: TGCAGTGCTATGAGACAGACCACCGGGGAGCTGTTTTTT. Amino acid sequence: CSAMRQTTGELFF.

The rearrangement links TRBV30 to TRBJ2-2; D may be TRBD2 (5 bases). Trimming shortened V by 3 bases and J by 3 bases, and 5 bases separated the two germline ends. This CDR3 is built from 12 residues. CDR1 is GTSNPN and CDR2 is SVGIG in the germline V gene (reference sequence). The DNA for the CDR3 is TGTGCCTGGAGACTAGACACCGGGGAGCTGTTTTTT. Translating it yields CAWRLDTGELFF.

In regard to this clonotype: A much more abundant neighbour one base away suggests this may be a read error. The CDR3 loop is CTSSGSNYEQYF. The CDR3 DNA is TGTACCAGCTCAGGGTCGAACTACGAGCAGTACTTC. This chain links TRBV9 with TRBJ2-7; weak D call: TRBD1 (5 bases). The CDR3 extends over 12 amino acids. The germline V gene has CDR1 SGDLS and CDR2 YYNGEE.

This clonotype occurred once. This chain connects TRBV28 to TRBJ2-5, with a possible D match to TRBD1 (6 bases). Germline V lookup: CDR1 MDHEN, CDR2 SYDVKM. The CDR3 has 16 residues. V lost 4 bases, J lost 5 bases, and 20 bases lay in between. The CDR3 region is CASSSFMTGLAETQYF. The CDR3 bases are TGTGCCAGCAGTTCCTTTATGACAGGTCTCGCGGAGACCCAGTACTTC.

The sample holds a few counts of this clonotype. The CDR3 is CASSYSILVGAWNTGELFF. CDR3 DNA: TGTGCCAGCAGTTACTCGATCCTCGTGGGTGCATGGAACACCGGGGAGCTGTTTTTT. The chain carries TRBV6-2 or TRBV6-3 and TRBJ2-2; D gene unclear. V shed 0 bases and J shed 1 base, with 18 bases lying between them. CDR3 length: 19 amino acids. Per germline, CDR1 MNHEY and CDR2 SVGEGT.

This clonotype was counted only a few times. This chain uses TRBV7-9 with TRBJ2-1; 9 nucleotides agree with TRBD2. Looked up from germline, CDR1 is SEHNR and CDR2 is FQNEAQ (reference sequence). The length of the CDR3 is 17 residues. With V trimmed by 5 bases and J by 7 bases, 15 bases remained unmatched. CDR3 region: CASSRLTTGTSINEQFF. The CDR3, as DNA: TGTGCCAGCAGCCGACTAACCACCGGGACTAGCATAAATGAGCAGTTCTTC. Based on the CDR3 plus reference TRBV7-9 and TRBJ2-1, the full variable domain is DTGVSQNPRHKITKRGQNVTFRCDPISEHNRLYWYRQTLGQGPEFLTYFQNEAQLEKSRLLSDRFSAERPKGSFSTLEIQRTEQGDSAMYLCASSRLTTGTSINEQFFGPGTRLTVL.

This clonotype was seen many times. CDR3 DNA sequence: TGCAGCGTTGATAAGAAAGCGGGAGGGTCCAATGAGCAGTTCTTC. This codes for CSVDKKAGGSNEQFF. The V and J genes are TRBV29-1 and TRBJ2-1, with 10 nucleotides matching TRBD2. V dropped 3 bases and J dropped 6; count of bases not matched to a gene: 8. CDR1 and CDR2 (germline): SQVTM, ANQGSEA. This CDR3 is built from 15 residues.

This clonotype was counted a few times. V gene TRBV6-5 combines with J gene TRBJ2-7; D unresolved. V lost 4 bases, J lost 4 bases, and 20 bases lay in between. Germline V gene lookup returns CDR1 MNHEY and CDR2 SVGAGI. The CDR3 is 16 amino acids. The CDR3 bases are TGTGCCAGCAGTTTCAATCCAGCGACGGGTTATTACGAGCAGTACGTC. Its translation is CASSFNPATGYYEQYV.

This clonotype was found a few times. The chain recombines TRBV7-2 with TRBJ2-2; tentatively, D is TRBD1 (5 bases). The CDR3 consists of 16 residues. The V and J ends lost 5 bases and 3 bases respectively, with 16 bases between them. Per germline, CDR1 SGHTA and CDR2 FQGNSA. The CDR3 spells CASSPPSSRDTGELFF. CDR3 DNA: TGTGCCAGCAGCCCCCCCTCGAGCAGGGACACCGGGGAGCTGTTTTTT.

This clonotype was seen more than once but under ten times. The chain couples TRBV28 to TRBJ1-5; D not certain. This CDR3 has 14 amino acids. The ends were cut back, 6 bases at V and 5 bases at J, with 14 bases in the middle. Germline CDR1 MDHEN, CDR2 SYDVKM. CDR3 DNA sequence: TGTGCCAGCAGAATCCCCCAGGCAGATCAGCCCCAGCATTTT. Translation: CASRIPQADQPQHF. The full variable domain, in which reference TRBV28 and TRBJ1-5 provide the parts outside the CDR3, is DVKVTQSSRYLVKRTGEKVFLECVQDMDHENMFWYRQDPGLGLRLIYFSYDVKMKEKGDIPEGYSVSREKKERFSLILESASTNQTSMYLCASRIPQADQPQHFGDGTRLSIL.

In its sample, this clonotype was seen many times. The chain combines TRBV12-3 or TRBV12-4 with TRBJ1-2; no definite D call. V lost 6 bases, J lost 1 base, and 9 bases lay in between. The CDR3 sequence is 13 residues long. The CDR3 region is CASSPSFNYGYTF. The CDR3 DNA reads TGTGCCAGCAGCCCCTCCTTTAACTATGGCTACACCTTC.

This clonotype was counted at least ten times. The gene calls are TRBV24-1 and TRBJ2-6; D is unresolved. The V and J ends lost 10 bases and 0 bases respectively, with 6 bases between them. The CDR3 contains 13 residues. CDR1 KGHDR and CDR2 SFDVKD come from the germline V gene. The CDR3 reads CATGDSGANVLTF. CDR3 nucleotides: TGTGCCACAGGAGACTCTGGGGCCAACGTCCTGACTTTC.